These 32 T cell receptor beta chains came from one sample sequenced in a study of cytomegalovirus exposure and HLA in healthy donors (dated by TCRdb to 2015 to 2018). Preparation of the library involved the immunoSEQ multiplex PCR assay. For the multiplex PCR, a mixture combining 60 forward primers for TCR Vbeta segments and 13 reverse primers for TCR Jbeta segments was used. Entries here come from immuneACCESS through TCRdb and include only in-frame sequences with V and J called. Some clones fail to appear in such tables; in the studies checked, an unresolved V gene covers under half of the shortfall, and the cause of the remainder is unknown. This sample lists hundreds of thousands of clones; around four fifths were detected once. The ten largest clones add up to roughly 0.71% of the sample. Sample: PBMCs. The receptors were sampled from a boy aged 2 to 10 in good health and CMV-seronegative.

The CDR3: CASSPGTERLNTEAFF. CDR3 sequence (DNA): TGTGCCAGCAGCCCAGGGACAGAAAGGTTGAACACTGAAGCTTTCTTT. This chain connects TRBV7-9 to TRBJ1-1; 7 nucleotides match TRBD1. CDR3 size: 16 residues. Germline lookup yields CDR1 SEHNR and CDR2 FQNEAQ (reference sequence). The V segment lost 5 bases and the J segment 0 bases; nucleotides outside the gene matches: 9.

The chain recombines TRBV7-8 with TRBJ1-3; D is undetermined. The CDR3 sequence is 15 residues long. Germline CDR1 SGHVS, CDR2 FQNEAQ. V was trimmed by 1 base and J by 2 bases, leaving 9 bases between them. In DNA form, the CDR3 reads TGTGCCAGCAGCTTAGTTACGCGGACTGGAAACACCATATATTTT. This encodes CASSLVTRTGNTIYF. Drawing the rest from reference TRBV7-8 and TRBJ1-3, the complete variable domain is GAGVSQSPRYKVAKRGQDVALRCDPISGHVSLFWYQQALGQGPEFLTYFQNEAQLDKSGLPSDRFFAERPEGSVSTLKIQRTQQEDSAVYLCASSLVTRTGNTIYFGEGSWLTVV.

The chain couples TRBV5-6 to TRBJ2-3, with TRBD1 matching over 7 bases. Germline assignment: CDR1 SGHDT and CDR2 YYEEEE. CDR3 length equals 14 residues. V shed 2 bases and J 3 bases; nucleotides not matched to a gene: 3. CDR3 in amino acids: CASSFPTGTDTQYF. CDR3 DNA sequence: TGTGCCAGCAGCTTCCCGACAGGGACAGATACGCAGTATTTT.

The genes are TRBV27 and TRBJ2-2; D not resolved. The CDR3 runs 13 residues. The V and J ends lost 4 bases and 3 bases respectively, with 6 bases between them. Germline V gene sequence: CDR1 MNHEY, CDR2 SMNVEV (reference sequence). CDR3: CASSYGYTGELFF. CDR3 DNA: TGTGCCAGCAGTTACGGGTACACCGGGGAGCTGTTTTTT.

This clone was recorded only once. The V and J genes are TRBV5-1 and TRBJ2-1; no reliable D call. This CDR3 has 14 residues. Trimming pared 2 bases from V and 0 bases from J, leaving 6 bases between. The germline gives CDR1 SGHRS, CDR2 YFSETQ. DNA of the CDR3: TGCGCCAGCAGCTTTAGTACCTCCTACAATGAGCAGTTCTTC. Residues: CASSFSTSYNEQFF.

The J gene is TRBJ2-1, the V gene TRBV13, with 10 nucleotides matching TRBD2. Trimming took 5 bases from V and 8 from J; bases not matched to a gene: 3. The germline CDR1 and CDR2 sequences are PRHDT and FYEKMQ (reference sequence). The CDR3 length is 13 residues. Written as DNA, the CDR3 is TGTGCCAGCAGCCGGGGACTAGCGCATGAGCAGTTCTTC. Its protein is CASSRGLAHEQFF.

V usage is TRBV27 and J usage is TRBJ2-5; 9 positions agree with TRBD1. From germline, CDR1 is MNHEY and CDR2 SMNVEV (reference sequence). The V segment lost 3 bases and the J segment 7 bases; nucleotides outside the gene matches: 9. This CDR3 has 15 amino acids. The chain's CDR3 is CASSLKQGALGTQYF. The CDR3, as DNA: TGTGCCAGCAGTTTGAAACAGGGGGCCCTAGGGACCCAGTACTTC.

This chain links TRBV19 with TRBJ2-5; D is ambiguous. CDR1 and CDR2 (germline): LNHDA, SQIVND (reference sequence). The V gene lost 3 bases and the J gene lost 4 bases, with 12 bases spanning the gap. The CDR3 extends over 14 amino acids. CDR3 residues: CASSMGPRPETQYF. The DNA of the CDR3 is TGTGCCAGTAGTATGGGTCCTAGGCCAGAGACCCAGTACTTC.

This rearrangement joins TRBV7-9 to TRBJ1-2; D call uncertain. The V and J ends lost 4 bases and 4 bases respectively, with 13 bases between them. The CDR3 runs 14 residues. Per the germline V gene, CDR1 is SEHNR and CDR2 is FQNEAQ (reference sequence). CDR3 in amino acids: CASSSSELTYGYTF. In DNA form, the CDR3 reads TGTGCCAGCAGCTCATCCGAGCTAACCTATGGCTACACCTTC.

This clone was picked up a small number of times. The rearrangement links TRBV5-4 to TRBJ2-1; D may be TRBD1 (7 bases). Germline CDR1 is SGHNT and CDR2 is YYREEE (reference sequence). V gave up 4 bases and J gave up 10 bases, with 15 bases separating them. This CDR3 is built from 13 residues. Here the CDR3 DNA reads TGTGCCAGCAGCCCGTCGCGGGACAGCGAGCAGTTCTTC. Amino acids: CASSPSRDSEQFF.

This chain uses TRBV4-1 with TRBJ1-1; a possible D gene is TRBD1 (5 bases). This CDR3 region has 13 residues. V was clipped by 3 bases and J by 7 bases, with 12 bases between them. Per the germline V gene, CDR1 is MGHRA and CDR2 is YSYEKL. CDR3 nucleotides: TGCGCCAGCAGCCAGGTCGGACACCGTGAAGCTTTCTTT. Translation gives CASSQVGHREAFF.

The count of this clone is one. V gene TRBV10-3 combines with J gene TRBJ1-5; D is perhaps TRBD1 (6 bases). Germline-derived CDR1 and CDR2 are ENHRY and SYGVKD. The CDR3 has 15 amino acids. V lost 3 bases and J 1 base, leaving 10 bases between the germline ends. CDR3: CAISDRDISNQPQHF. DNA of the CDR3: TGTGCCATCAGTGATCGGGACATAAGCAATCAGCCCCAGCATTTT.

CDR3 nucleotide sequence: TGTGCCTGGAGTGCGGGACAGGGGGCCGAAGCTTTCTTT. This sequence encodes CAWSAGQGAEAFF. The V call is TRBV30, the J call TRBJ1-1; TRBD1 agrees at 12 bases. Germline CDR1 is GTSNPN and CDR2 is SVGIG (reference sequence). The CDR3 consists of 13 residues. Trimming at V came to 1 base and at J to 8 bases, leaving 2 bases not matched to a gene. The variable domain in full, with the rest retrieved from reference TRBV30 and TRBJ1-1, is SQTIHQWPATLVQPVGSPLSLECTVEGTSNPNLYWYRQAAGRGLQLLFYSVGIGQISSEVPQNLSASRPQDRQFILSSKKLLLSDSGFYLCAWSAGQGAEAFFGQGTRLTVV.

The rearrangement uses TRBV5-1 and TRBJ2-7, with 7 positions matching TRBD1. V lost 4 bases to trimming and J lost 2 bases; unmatched junction nucleotides: 12. The CDR3 loop spans 16 amino acids. Germline V gives CDR1 SGHRS, CDR2 YFSETQ. For the CDR3, the DNA is TGCGCCAGCAGCGGACAACGACAGGGTCCCCCCTACGAGCAGTACTTC. Translation: CASSGQRQGPPYEQYF.

The V and J genes are TRBV2 and TRBJ1-1; D gene unclear. Germline loops: CDR1 SNHLY, CDR2 FYNNEI. V shed 7 bases and J shed 3 bases, with 12 bases lying between them. This CDR3 has 13 residues. The DNA for the CDR3 is TGTGCCAGCACCCCTTTTGACTACACTGAAGCTTTCTTT. Encoded protein: CASTPFDYTEAFF. Filled out from reference TRBV2 and TRBJ1-1, the complete variable domain reads EPEVTQTPSHQVTQMGQEVILRCVPISNHLYFYWYRQILGQKVEFLVSFYNNEISEKSEIFDDQFSVERPDGSNFTLKIRSTKLEDSAMYFCASTPFDYTEAFFGQGTRLTVV.

This clone came up once. The chain has TRBV19 and TRBJ1-1, with 8 bases matching TRBD1. The CDR3 contains 14 residues. With 6 bases clipped from V and 1 base from J, the junction kept 4 bases outside the gene matches. Germline CDR1 LNHDA, CDR2 SQIVND (reference sequence). CDR3 residues: CASSTGQENTEAFF. CDR3 DNA sequence: TGTGCCAGTAGCACGGGACAGGAGAACACTGAAGCTTTCTTT.

The J gene is TRBJ2-5, the V gene TRBV13; 8 bases align to TRBD1. Looked up from germline, CDR1 is PRHDT and CDR2 is FYEKMQ (reference sequence). CDR3 length: 18 amino acids. The trim removed 0 bases at V and 0 bases at J, leaving 9 bases unmatched. DNA of the CDR3: TGTGCCAGCAGCTTAGGGACAGGGGTCACTGGTTACCAAGAGACCCAGTACTTC. The encoded protein is CASSLGTGVTGYQETQYF.

A remark on this clone: One end of the junction is discordant with germline, which a read error may explain. The rearrangement links TRBV7-7 to TRBJ2-2; 10 bases fit TRBD1. From germline, CDR1 is SSHAT and CDR2 FNYEAQ (reference sequence). CDR3 length: 16 residues. The CDR3 nucleotides are TGTGCTAGCATGCCCGGGACAGGGGTCCAGAACGGGGAGCTGTTTTTT. Encoded protein: CASMPGTGVQNGELFF.

The DNA of the CDR3 is TGTGCCAGCAGCCGACCGGGACTGAATGGCTACACCTTC. It codes for CASSRPGLNGYTF. The chain couples TRBV7-9 to TRBJ1-2, with D possibly being TRBD1 (5 bases). Germline CDR1 and CDR2: SEHNR and FQNEAQ (reference sequence). Trimming stripped 5 bases from V and 6 bases from J, with 13 bases between. The CDR3 has 13 residues. The variable domain in full, with the rest retrieved from reference TRBV7-9 and TRBJ1-2, is DTGVSQNPRHKITKRGQNVTFRCDPISEHNRLYWYRQTLGQGPEFLTYFQNEAQLEKSRLLSDRFSAERPKGSFSTLEIQRTEQGDSAMYLCASSRPGLNGYTFGSGTRLTVV.

The chain joins TRBV30 to TRBJ2-7; D perhaps matches TRBD2 (6 bases). V was shortened by 2 bases and J by 6 bases, with 23 bases between the two germline ends. Germline V gene data show CDR1 as GTSNPN and CDR2 as SVGIG (reference sequence). CDR3 length equals 16 residues. CDR3 DNA sequence: TGTGCCTGGAGTCGGCAGGCGGGACTTCCCGGCTGCGAGCAGTACTTC. This encodes CAWSRQAGLPGCEQYF.

This rearrangement joins TRBV7-9 to TRBJ1-1; perhaps TRBD1 as D (6 bases). The germline gives CDR1 SEHNR, CDR2 FQNEAQ (reference sequence). Trimming left V 5 bases short and J 0 bases short, with 13 bases between. This CDR3 is built from 15 residues. CDR3 protein: CASSTRTEMNTEAFF. Here the CDR3 DNA reads TGTGCCAGCAGCACACGGACAGAGATGAACACTGAAGCTTTCTTT.

The V call is TRBV5-1, the J call TRBJ2-7; possibly TRBD2 for D (6 bases). Trimming took 4 bases from V and 10 from J, leaving 15 bases between them. Per the germline V gene, CDR1 is SGHRS and CDR2 is YFSETQ. This CDR3 contains 12 residues. CDR3 amino acids: CASSLGEADQYF. The CDR3 DNA sequence: TGCGCCAGCAGCCTAGGGGAGGCAGATCAGTACTTC.

The gene calls are TRBV12-5 and TRBJ1-5; D perhaps matches TRBD1 (5 bases). The CDR3 is 18 amino acids. The germline CDR1 and CDR2 sequences are LGHNT and FRNRAP. Trimming removed 6 bases at V and 1 base at J, with 22 bases between. This CDR3 is CASGAALGTSGSNQPQHF. CDR3 DNA sequence: TGTGCTAGTGGCGCCGCCCTGGGGACTTCAGGCAGCAATCAGCCCCAGCATTTT.

The chain carries TRBV9 and TRBJ2-2, with 11 nucleotides matching TRBD2. This CDR3 spans 17 amino acids. J lost 4 bases, V lost 4 bases, and 9 bases had no gene match. Germline CDR1 and CDR2: SGDLS and YYNGEE. The CDR3: CASSLPLAGGRTGELFF. The CDR3 bases are TGTGCCAGCAGCCTACCGCTAGCGGGGGGACGCACCGGGGAGCTGTTTTTT.

CDR3 loop: CASSLLNEQFF. CDR3 DNA sequence: TGTGCCAGCAGCTTGTTAAATGAGCAGTTCTTC. This chain links TRBV5-4 with TRBJ2-1; no reliable D call. V lost 1 base, J lost 7 bases, and 3 bases lay in between. The CDR3 has 11 residues. The germline V gene has CDR1 SGHNT and CDR2 YYREEE (reference sequence).

The chain joins TRBV27 to TRBJ2-7, with a tentative D call TRBD2 (6 bases). Germline assignment: CDR1 MNHEY and CDR2 SMNVEV (reference sequence). Deletions cut 5 bases from V and 2 bases from J, with 22 bases between. This CDR3 has 17 amino acids. Here the CDR3 reads CASSPLRAVAVPYEQYF. For the CDR3, the DNA is TGTGCCAGCAGTCCCCTCCGCGCGGTAGCGGTGCCCTACGAGCAGTACTTC.

The chain is built from TRBV19 and TRBJ2-6; D may be TRBD1 (6 bases). Trimming removed 6 bases from V and 4 bases from J, with 16 bases in between. Germline values: CDR1 LNHDA, CDR2 SQIVND (reference sequence). The length of the CDR3 is 16 residues. CDR3: CASSLPQGTGANVLTF. The DNA for the CDR3 is TGTGCCAGTAGCTTACCTCAGGGGACCGGGGCCAACGTCCTGACTTTC. Based on the CDR3 plus reference TRBV19 and TRBJ2-6, the full variable domain is DGGITQSPKYLFRKEGQNVTLSCEQNLNHDAMYWYRQDPGQGLRLIYYSQIVNDFQKGDIAEGYSVSREKKESFPLTVTSAQKNPTAFYLCASSLPQGTGANVLTFGAGSRLTVL.

The chain employs TRBV19 and TRBJ1-5; TRBD1 might be the D (6 bases). CDR3 length: 20 amino acids. The V end lost 0 bases, the J end lost 0 bases, and 21 bases lay between the germline ends. CDR1 is LNHDA and CDR2 is SQIVND in the germline V gene (reference sequence). The CDR3 protein is CASSIDARQALLYSNQPQHF. In DNA form, the CDR3 reads TGTGCCAGTAGTATAGACGCTCGACAGGCCCTATTGTATAGCAATCAGCCCCAGCATTTT.

J is TRBJ1-2 and V is TRBV30; weak D call: TRBD1 (6 bases). Trimming left V 1 base short and J 0 bases short, with 15 bases between. The CDR3 sequence is 16 residues long. CDR1 GTSNPN and CDR2 SVGIG come from the germline V gene (reference sequence). CDR3 in amino acids: CAWSGTVIPTNYGYTF. CDR3 bases: TGTGCCTGGAGTGGGACAGTTATACCCACTAACTATGGCTACACCTTC.

V gene TRBV27 combines with J gene TRBJ2-7; TRBD2 matches 13 bases. V was pared by 6 bases and J by 7 bases, with 6 bases of the junction left unmatched. CDR3 length: 14 residues. CDR1 is MNHEY and CDR2 is SMNVEV in the germline V gene (reference sequence). CDR3 protein: CASSGLAGVGEQYF. The CDR3 DNA sequence: TGTGCCAGCAGCGGACTAGCGGGAGTAGGGGAGCAGTACTTC.

This clone was counted only a few times. The V and J genes are TRBV7-8 and TRBJ1-2; possible D gene TRBD1, 6 bases. In germline, CDR1 is SGHVS, CDR2 FQNEAQ. Trimming pared 0 bases from V and 2 bases from J, leaving 13 bases between. CDR3 size: 16 residues. The CDR3 protein is CASSLATGIGNYGYTF. As DNA, the CDR3 is TGTGCCAGCAGCTTAGCAACAGGGATAGGAAACTATGGCTACACCTTC.

The chain combines TRBV18 with TRBJ2-7; D is possibly TRBD1 (7 bases). In germline, CDR1 is KGHSH, CDR2 LQKENI. This CDR3 is built from 14 residues. The germline V and J ends were trimmed by 3 bases and 4 bases, with 13 bases remaining between them. The CDR3 DNA reads TGTGCCAGCTCACCTCCAGGGGGGCCATACGAGCAGTACTTC. Its translation: CASSPPGGPYEQYF.